This passage covers 31 T cell receptor beta chains from one sample sequenced in a study of cytotoxic CD8 clonotypes in ibrutinib-treated CLL. Measured with immunoSEQ multiplex PCR; TCRdb has only the in-frame clones, and not every one. Here the sample spans 130,000 or so clones, about 72% being singletons. The specimen comprised PBMCs, sampled after 12 months of ibrutinib treatment. The receptors derive from a human donor with chronic lymphocytic leukemia.

This clone was detected only once. The rearrangement uses TRBV28 and TRBJ1-2; 7 bases fit TRBD1. Germline CDR1 reads MDHEN; CDR2 reads SYDVKM. CDR3 length equals 15 residues. The V and J ends lost 6 bases and 8 bases, in that order; junction bases with no gene match: 15. CDR3 DNA sequence: TGTGCCAGCAGCCCCCCACCATTACAGGGGTCGGGCTACACCTTC. It translates to CASSPPPLQGSGYTF.

The chain combines TRBV7-7 with TRBJ2-3; perhaps TRBD1 as D (5 bases). The germline gives CDR1 SSHAT, CDR2 FNYEAQ (reference sequence). The ends were cut back, 5 bases at V and 3 bases at J, with 9 bases in the middle. CDR3 length: 13 amino acids. CDR3 protein: CASSASGTDTQYF. The CDR3 nucleotides read TGTGCCAGCAGCGCCTCAGGGACAGATACGCAGTATTTT.

The chain links TRBV5-1 to TRBJ2-3, with 7 bases matching TRBD2. Germline CDR1 is SGHRS and CDR2 is YFSETQ. The CDR3 consists of 14 residues. The junction had 8 bases not matched to a gene; V was cut back by 6 bases and J by 4 bases. The CDR3 here is CASTPTSQADTQYF. CDR3 DNA: TGCGCCAGCACCCCGACTAGCCAGGCAGATACGCAGTATTTT.

This chain joins TRBV27 and TRBJ1-1, with 7 bases lining up with TRBD1. Trimming at V came to 10 bases and at J to 8 bases, leaving 10 bases not matched to a gene. Germline V lookup: CDR1 MNHEY, CDR2 SMNVEV (reference sequence). The CDR3 consists of 12 residues. CDR3 sequence: CATKGTVGEAFF. The CDR3 nucleotides are TGTGCCACCAAAGGGACAGTCGGGGAAGCTTTCTTT.

The J gene is TRBJ1-2, the V gene TRBV19; TRBD1 aligns across 8 bases. The V gene end was trimmed by 5 bases and the J gene end by 5 bases; junction bases not matched to a gene: 7. The CDR3 covers 14 residues. CDR1 and CDR2 from the germline V gene are LNHDA and SQIVND (reference sequence). This chain's CDR3 is CASSADRGNYGYTF. CDR3 nucleotides: TGTGCCAGTAGTGCAGACAGGGGAAATTATGGCTACACCTTC. Supplemented by reference TRBV19 and TRBJ1-2, the full variable domain reads DGGITQSPKYLFRKEGQNVTLSCEQNLNHDAMYWYRQDPGQGLRLIYYSQIVNDFQKGDIAEGYSVSREKKESFPLTVTSAQKNPTAFYLCASSADRGNYGYTFGSGTRLTVV.

The CDR3 here is CASSFWTGASYNEQFF. CDR3 bases: TGCGCCAGCAGCTTCTGGACAGGGGCCTCCTACAATGAGCAGTTCTTC. This sequence joins TRBV4-3 and TRBJ2-1, with TRBD1 matching 9 bases. Germline trimming cut 5 bases from V and 0 bases from J; bases unmatched to any gene: 5. Germline assignment: CDR1 LGHNA and CDR2 YSLEER. This CDR3 is 16 amino acids long.

This CDR3 is CASSPPTGLQSEQFF. DNA of the CDR3: TGTGCCAGCTCACCACCAACGGGACTCCAGAGTGAGCAGTTCTTC. The chain joins TRBV18 to TRBJ2-1; a weak D match, TRBD2 (6 bases). The CDR3 runs 15 residues. V lost 0 bases and J 9 bases, leaving 15 bases between the germline ends. Looked up from germline, CDR1 is KGHSH and CDR2 is LQKENI.

The V call is TRBV7-9, the J call TRBJ2-5; 7 positions agree with TRBD2. This CDR3 region has 12 residues. CDR1 SEHNR and CDR2 FQNEAQ come from the germline V gene (reference sequence). J gave up 4 bases and V 8 bases, and 4 bases lay outside the gene matches. The CDR3 loop reads CASRRGIETQYF. For the CDR3, the DNA is TGTGCCAGCCGGCGGGGGATAGAGACCCAGTACTTC.

This rearrangement joins TRBV6-4 to TRBJ2-1, with TRBD2 identical over 11 bases. This CDR3 has 15 residues. Per the germline V gene, CDR1 is MRHNA and CDR2 is SNTAGT. V lost 6 bases and J lost 4; bases outside the gene matches: 5. CDR3 in DNA: TGTGCCAGCAGCACAATAGCGGGGGGGTACAATGAGCAGTTCTTC. The encoded protein is CASSTIAGGYNEQFF.

The chain links TRBV6-5 to TRBJ1-4, with 10 bases lining up with TRBD1. J gave up 8 bases and V 6 bases, and 9 bases lay outside the gene matches. The germline CDR1 and CDR2 sequences are MNHEY and SVGAGI. CDR3 length: 15 amino acids. CDR3 region: CASRLSPDRGEKLFF. In DNA form, the CDR3 reads TGTGCCAGCAGACTCTCTCCGGACAGGGGGGAAAAACTGTTTTTT.

V and J are TRBV2 and TRBJ2-3; TRBD1 might be the D (6 bases). This CDR3 has 14 amino acids. V dropped 6 bases and J dropped 5 bases, with 15 bases sitting between them. CDR1 and CDR2 from the germline V gene are SNHLY and FYNNEI. The CDR3 DNA is TGTGCCAGCAGCATCCAAGGGGGAGTAGATACGCAGTATTTT. This gives the protein CASSIQGGVDTQYF.

The chain joins TRBV7-8 to TRBJ2-3; unclear D gene. The CDR3 covers 11 residues. Trimming removed 6 bases at V and 5 bases at J, with 6 bases between. The V gene's germline CDR1 is SGHVS and CDR2 FQNEAQ. The CDR3 spells CASSRVDTQYF. The DNA for the CDR3 is TGTGCCAGCAGTAGGGTAGATACGCAGTATTTT.

The chain uses TRBV4-2 and TRBJ2-2; D is uncertain. V shed 0 bases and J shed 7 bases, with 12 bases lying between them. The CDR3 length is 15 residues. The germline V gene has CDR1 LGHNA and CDR2 YNFKEQ. The CDR3 loop is CASSQDPTVSGELFF. The CDR3 nucleotides are TGTGCCAGCAGCCAAGATCCAACAGTGAGCGGGGAGCTGTTTTTT.

This sequence joins TRBV10-3 and TRBJ1-2; 11 nucleotides align to TRBD1. The V gene's germline CDR1 is ENHRY and CDR2 SYGVKD. The V and J ends lost 3 bases and 7 bases, in that order; junction bases with no gene match: 7. This CDR3 is 15 amino acids long. The DNA for the CDR3 is TGTGCCATCAGTGAAGCCGGACAGGGGGCGATTGGCTACACCTTC. This gives the protein CAISEAGQGAIGYTF.

Here the CDR3 reads CASSQSMGYSPLHF. Written as DNA, the CDR3 is TGTGCCAGCAGTCAATCCATGGGATATTCACCCCTCCACTTT. The chain is built from TRBV2 and TRBJ1-6; D is undetermined. The CDR3 runs 14 residues. Germline-derived CDR1 and CDR2 are SNHLY and FYNNEI. Trimming pared 5 bases from V and 8 bases from J, leaving 13 bases between.

This clone was counted once. A junction boundary mismatches the germline segment, possibly from a read error. The V call is TRBV27, the J call TRBJ1-3; weak D call: TRBD1 (6 bases). Germline V CDR1 and CDR2: MNHEY, SMNVEV (reference sequence). This CDR3 is 9 amino acids long. This CDR3 is CASRDRLLF. In DNA, the CDR3 is TGTGCCAGCAGAGACAGGTTACTTTTT.

The V gene is TRBV5-8, the J gene TRBJ2-1, with 11 bases lining up with TRBD1. Germline trimming cut 1 base from V and 6 bases from J; bases unmatched to any gene: 3. The CDR3 is 15 residues long. Germline V CDR1 and CDR2: SGHTS, YDEGEE. As DNA, the CDR3 is TGTGCCAGCAGCTTGCGGGACAGGGGGATCAATGAGCAGTTCTTC. Its translation is CASSLRDRGINEQFF.

Only a few counts were recorded for this clone. This chain uses TRBV28 with TRBJ1-2, with 11 bases fitting TRBD1. The V and J ends lost 10 bases and 6 bases, in that order; junction bases with no gene match: 7. CDR1 and CDR2 from the germline V gene are MDHEN and SYDVKM. The CDR3 sequence is 13 residues long. The CDR3 protein is CATYGQGADGYTF. The CDR3 DNA sequence: TGTGCCACCTATGGACAGGGGGCGGATGGCTACACCTTC.

This clone was recorded only once. The CDR3 coding sequence is TGTGCCAGCAGCCAACAGGGGTATGAGCAGTTCTTC. It specifies CASSQQGYEQFF. The chain is built from TRBV9 and TRBJ2-1, with 7 bases matching TRBD1. Germline V gives CDR1 SGDLS, CDR2 YYNGEE. CDR3 length: 12 amino acids. Unmatched junction bases numbered 3, after V lost 4 bases and J lost 8 bases.

In this sample, this clone turned up a few times. The chain recombines TRBV6-1 with TRBJ1-6; D is unresolved. V gave up 8 bases and J gave up 4 bases, with 12 bases separating them. Germline-derived CDR1 and CDR2 are MNHNS and SASEGT. The CDR3 runs to 14 residues. CDR3 protein: CASGAGPYNSPLHF. CDR3 nucleotide sequence: TGTGCCAGCGGCGCCGGGCCATATAATTCACCCCTCCACTTT.

The chain recombines TRBV10-3 with TRBJ1-4, with D possibly matching TRBD1 (5 bases). V lost 6 bases and J 0 bases, leaving 8 bases between the germline ends. CDR3 length equals 14 residues. Germline V lookup: CDR1 ENHRY, CDR2 SYGVKD. The CDR3 DNA reads as TGTGCCATCAGGCAGGGCGCAACTAATGAAAAACTGTTTTTT. Protein: CAIRQGATNEKLFF.

This clone showed up just once. V gene TRBV28 combines with J gene TRBJ2-7, with D unresolved. The CDR3 totals 13 residues. V dropped 2 bases and J dropped 1 base, with 6 bases sitting between them. Germline loops: CDR1 MDHEN, CDR2 SYDVKM. CDR3 in DNA: TGTGCCAGCAGTTTAAACCCGTCCTACGAGCAGTACTTC. Amino acids: CASSLNPSYEQYF.

The V call is TRBV4-1, the J call TRBJ2-3; 9 positions match TRBD2. Looked up from germline, CDR1 is MGHRA and CDR2 is YSYEKL. The V gene end was trimmed by 5 bases and the J gene end by 6 bases; junction bases not matched to a gene: 6. The CDR3 has 14 residues. CDR3 DNA sequence: TGCGCCAGCAGCTCTATAGCGGGAGCGGATACGCAGTATTTT. Protein product: CASSSIAGADTQYF.

V gene TRBV4-1 combines with J gene TRBJ2-7, with D uncertain. Trimming took 3 bases from V and 2 from J, leaving 11 bases between them. The CDR3 contains 14 residues. Germline CDR1 reads MGHRA; CDR2 reads YSYEKL. This CDR3 reads CASSHPTRTYEQYF. In DNA form, the CDR3 reads TGCGCCAGCAGCCACCCGACACGAACCTACGAGCAGTACTTC.

The genes are TRBV9 and TRBJ2-7, with TRBD1 matching over 8 bases. Trimming took 4 bases from V and 1 from J; bases not matched to a gene: 7. The CDR3 runs to 15 residues. The germline CDR1 and CDR2 sequences are SGDLS and YYNGEE. The CDR3 DNA reads as TGTGCCAGCAGCCTAGGGACAGGAGCATCCTACGAGCAGTACTTC. It specifies CASSLGTGASYEQYF. The variable domain in full, completed from reference TRBV9 and TRBJ2-7, reads DSGVTQTPKHLITATGQRVTLRCSPRSGDLSVYWYQQSLDQGLQFLIQYYNGEERAKGNILERFSAQQFPDLHSELNLSSLELGDSALYFCASSLGTGASYEQYFGPGTRLTVT.

In its sample, this clone was seen a few times. The chain links TRBV7-9 to TRBJ2-2, with TRBD2 matching 7 bases. The V and J ends lost 1 base and 4 bases, in that order; junction bases with no gene match: 3. The CDR3 totals 15 residues. Looked up from germline, CDR1 is SEHNR and CDR2 is FQNEAQ (reference sequence). The CDR3 DNA reads as TGTGCCAGCAGCTTAGTATCGGGGGGCACCGGGGAGCTGTTTTTT. Protein: CASSLVSGGTGELFF.

The chain joins TRBV30 to TRBJ2-4; weak D call: TRBD1 (5 bases). Trimming removed 5 bases at V and 6 bases at J, with 8 bases between. Germline lookup yields CDR1 GTSNPN and CDR2 SVGIG (reference sequence). The CDR3 contains 11 residues. The CDR3 reads CAWARGNIQYF. Here the CDR3 DNA reads TGTGCCTGGGCTAGGGGAAACATTCAGTACTTC.

The chain uses TRBV13 and TRBJ2-1, with D possibly matching TRBD2 (5 bases). Germline values: CDR1 PRHDT, CDR2 FYEKMQ (reference sequence). Deletions cut 5 bases from V and 7 bases from J, with 9 bases between. The CDR3 has 12 amino acids. This CDR3 is CASSQDFNEQFF. The DNA for the CDR3 is TGTGCCAGCAGCCAGGACTTTAATGAGCAGTTCTTC. The full variable domain, in which reference TRBV13 and TRBJ2-1 provide the parts outside the CDR3, is AAGVIQSPRHLIKEKRETATLKCYPIPRHDTVYWYQQGPGQDPQFLISFYEKMQSDKGSIPDRFSAQQFSDYHSELNMSSLELGDSALYFCASSQDFNEQFFGPGTRLTVL.

The J gene is TRBJ2-2, the V gene TRBV11-3; D gene ambiguous. The germline V gene encodes CDR1 SGHNT and CDR2 YENEEA. V shed 5 bases and J shed 0 bases, with 10 bases lying between them. The CDR3 consists of 15 residues. CDR3 nucleotides: TGTGCCAGCAGCAGGGCGGTATCGAACACCGGGGAGCTGTTTTTT. Amino acids: CASSRAVSNTGELFF.

The V call is TRBV5-6, the J call TRBJ2-3; 7 nucleotides agree with TRBD2. Per the germline V gene, CDR1 is SGHDT and CDR2 is YYEEEE. This CDR3 comprises 14 residues. V lost 4 bases and J lost 4; bases outside the gene matches: 6. DNA of the CDR3: TGTGCCAGCAGCAGAGCTAGCGGCGCAGATACGCAGTATTTT. Encoded protein: CASSRASGADTQYF.

This chain joins TRBV21-1 and TRBJ1-2; TRBD1 was called by the table and not checked on the DNA. TRBV21-1 is tagged as a pseudogene. The CDR3 sequence is 16 residues long. CDR3 sequence (DNA): TGTGCCAGCAGAGACCCGGGACAGGTCACCTCCTATGGCTACACCTTC. Translated, it gives CASRDPGQVTSYGYTF.